This passage covers 27 T cell receptor beta chains from one sample sequenced in a study of cytomegalovirus exposure and HLA in healthy donors. The study ran its PCR with 60 Vbeta and 13 Jbeta primers. Measured with immunoSEQ multiplex PCR; TCRdb has only the in-frame clones, and not every one. This sample carries approximately 120,000 clones, about 83% of them seen once, and the ten largest clones take approximately 2.6%. Sequencing input: PBMCs. These receptors all stem from a female donor in good health and CMV-seronegative.

This rearrangement joins TRBV7-3 to TRBJ2-2, with TRBD2 as a possible D gene (6 bases). V was shortened by 4 bases and J by 6 bases, with 9 bases between the two germline ends. Germline lookup yields CDR1 SGHTA and CDR2 FQGTGA. This CDR3 is 13 amino acids long. CDR3 sequence: CASSSWGAGELFF. The CDR3 DNA is TGTGCCAGCAGCTCCTGGGGGGCCGGGGAGCTGTTTTTT.

V usage is TRBV4-2 and J usage is TRBJ2-7, with 8 bases matching TRBD1. The CDR3 runs to 15 residues. Losses at the gene ends were 1 base for V and 3 bases for J; bases not matched to a gene: 5. The germline V gene has CDR1 LGHNA and CDR2 YNFKEQ. In DNA form, the CDR3 reads TGTGCCAGCAGCCAAGGAACCGGGACAGGCTACGAGCAGTACTTC. This sequence encodes CASSQGTGTGYEQYF.

This chain connects TRBV11-2 to TRBJ2-1; a weak D match, TRBD1 (5 bases). The CDR3 totals 13 residues. V gave up 3 bases and J gave up 7 bases, with 10 bases separating them. CDR1 SGHAT and CDR2 FQNNGV come from the germline V gene. CDR3 residues: CASSFGAGNEQFF. The CDR3 DNA reads as TGTGCCAGCAGCTTTGGGGCCGGGAATGAGCAGTTCTTC.

The J gene is TRBJ1-2, the V gene TRBV7-2; the D is unclear. Germline CDR1 and CDR2: SGHTA and FQGNSA. The CDR3 length is 13 residues. Deletions cut 7 bases from V and 0 bases from J, with 9 bases between. This CDR3 is CASTAGPNYGYTF. In nucleotides, the CDR3 is TGTGCCAGCACCGCAGGTCCTAACTATGGCTACACCTTC.

The chain employs TRBV5-1 and TRBJ1-5; D is undetermined. Looked up from germline, CDR1 is SGHRS and CDR2 is YFSETQ. Trimming removed 3 bases at V and 4 bases at J, with 8 bases between. CDR3 length equals 13 residues. CDR3 protein: CASSSDWNQPQHF. The DNA for the CDR3 is TGCGCCAGCAGCTCGGACTGGAATCAGCCCCAGCATTTT.

The J gene is TRBJ2-4, the V gene TRBV29-1, with D tentatively TRBD1 (6 bases). Germline V CDR1 and CDR2: SQVTM, ANQGSEA. The CDR3 sequence is 13 residues long. Trimming removed 4 bases at V and 3 bases at J, with 10 bases between. In nucleotides, the CDR3 is TGCAGCGTTGGTTCAGGGGACAAAAACATTCAGTACTTC. The encoded protein is CSVGSGDKNIQYF. The full variable domain, rest sourced from reference TRBV29-1 and TRBJ2-4, is SAVISQKPSRDICQRGTSLTIQCQVDSQVTMMFWYRQQPGQSLTLIATANQGSEATYESGFVIDKFPISRPNLTFSTLTVSNMSPEDSSIYLCSVGSGDKNIQYFGAGTRLSVL.

The V and J genes are TRBV4-3 and TRBJ2-5; perhaps TRBD2 as D (6 bases). The end of the DNA fits TRBJ2-7 better, so the J call may be wrong. The germline V gene has CDR1 LGHNA and CDR2 YSLEER. This CDR3 is 16 amino acids long. CDR3 sequence (DNA): TGCGCCAGCAGCCCGGGGGATGGGGGAGTGAAGAACGAGCAGTACTTC. It translates to CASSPGDGGVKNEQYF.

The chain employs TRBV5-6 and TRBJ2-2, with D possibly being TRBD2 (5 bases). Trimming cost V 1 base and J 4 bases, with 14 bases left between them. Germline CDR1 reads SGHDT; CDR2 reads YYEEEE. This CDR3 comprises 16 residues. The CDR3 loop reads CASSLKFGLLTGELFF. The CDR3 DNA sequence: TGTGCCAGCAGCTTGAAGTTTGGACTTCTCACCGGGGAGCTGTTTTTT.

The table lists this clone with a few counts. The chain combines TRBV6-6 with TRBJ1-3, with 7 bases that match TRBD1. V trimming: 0 bases; J trimming: 9 bases; junction bases outside the gene matches: 8. The CDR3 contains 15 residues. CDR1 is MNHNY and CDR2 is SVGAGI in the germline V gene (reference sequence). The DNA for the CDR3 is TGTGCCAGCAGTTACTCAGGGGGCGTTCGGGTCACCATATATTTT. Amino acids: CASSYSGGVRVTIYF.

The chain recombines TRBV7-8 with TRBJ2-1, with no clear D. This CDR3 region has 14 residues. V lost 1 base and J 0 bases, leaving 4 bases between the germline ends. Germline CDR1 is SGHVS and CDR2 is FQNEAQ. The CDR3 reads CASSLGSSYNEQFF. In nucleotides, the CDR3 is TGTGCCAGCAGCTTAGGGAGCTCCTACAATGAGCAGTTCTTC.

The chain is built from TRBV5-4 and TRBJ2-7, with TRBD1 matching 8 bases. The CDR3 is 13 amino acids. Germline-derived CDR1 and CDR2 are SGHNT and YYREEE (reference sequence). V trimming: 0 bases; J trimming: 5 bases; junction bases outside the gene matches: 1. The CDR3 spells CASSLDRGDEQYF. In DNA form, the CDR3 reads TGTGCCAGCAGCTTGGACAGGGGGGACGAGCAGTACTTC.

The chain uses TRBV5-4 and TRBJ1-1; D possibly corresponds to TRBD1 (6 bases). CDR1 and CDR2 from the germline V gene are SGHNT and YYREEE (reference sequence). The V end lost 7 bases, the J end lost 0 bases, and 22 bases lay between the germline ends. CDR3 length: 17 residues. CDR3 residues: CASAWGGARGMNTEAFF. CDR3 coding DNA: TGTGCCAGCGCCTGGGGGGGGGCGAGGGGAATGAACACTGAAGCTTTCTTT.

The chain couples TRBV4-2 to TRBJ1-2; 8 nucleotides agree with TRBD1. CDR1 and CDR2 from the germline V gene are LGHNA and YNFKEQ. This CDR3 contains 14 residues. Trimming cost V 7 bases and J 6 bases; bases outside gene matches: 10. CDR3 sequence reads: CASTSRAGGDGYTF. The CDR3 DNA is TGTGCCAGCACCTCAAGGGCAGGGGGCGATGGCTACACCTTC.

The chain recombines TRBV6-1 with TRBJ2-3; a weak D match, TRBD2 (7 bases). From germline, CDR1 is MNHNS and CDR2 SASEGT. Trimming stripped 4 bases from V and 8 bases from J, with 16 bases between. The length of the CDR3 is 14 residues. In DNA, the CDR3 is TGTGCCAGCAGTGGAGGGGGGGGCCTGGGTACGCAGTATTTT. It yields the protein CASSGGGGLGTQYF.

The chain combines TRBV25-1 with TRBJ1-1; TRBD1 might be the D (5 bases). Deletions cut 2 bases from V and 1 base from J, with 8 bases between. CDR1 and CDR2 from the germline V gene are MGHDK and SYGVNS. This CDR3 is 14 amino acids long. In DNA form, the CDR3 reads TGTGCCAGCAGTGAACAGGGTGCGAACACTGAAGCTTTCTTT. Its protein is CASSEQGANTEAFF. Filled out from reference TRBV25-1 and TRBJ1-1, the complete variable domain reads EADIYQTPRYLVIGTGKKITLECSQTMGHDKMYWYQQDPGMELHLIHYSYGVNSTEKGDLSSESTVSRIRTEHFPLTLESARPSHTSQYLCASSEQGANTEAFFGQGTRLTVV.

This clone showed up just a few times. The V call is TRBV6-5, the J call TRBJ2-3, with D possibly being TRBD1 (6 bases). The CDR3 has 13 residues. CDR1 and CDR2 from the germline V gene are MNHEY and SVGAGI. The V and J ends lost 7 bases and 3 bases respectively, with 11 bases between them. The CDR3 bases are TGTGCCAGCATGATGGGGGCTACAGATACGCAGTATTTT. It yields the protein CASMMGATDTQYF.

The chain combines TRBV11-2 with TRBJ2-3; no reliable D call. Germline-derived CDR1 and CDR2 are SGHAT and FQNNGV. The CDR3 has 12 amino acids. V was pared by 2 bases and J by 4 bases, with 4 bases between. The CDR3 here is CASSLQSDTQYF. The CDR3 DNA reads as TGTGCCAGCAGCTTACAATCAGATACGCAGTATTTT. Full variable domain (missing parts from reference TRBV11-2 and TRBJ2-3): EAGVAQSPRYKIIEKRQSVAFWCNPISGHATLYWYQQILGQGPKLLIQFQNNGVVDDSQLPKDRFSAERLKGVDSTLKIQPAKLEDSAVYLCASSLQSDTQYFGPGTRLTVL.

The chain recombines TRBV7-3 with TRBJ2-5, with 7 bases lining up with TRBD1. CDR1 is SGHTA, CDR2 FQGTGA, per germline. CDR3 length: 13 residues. J was trimmed by 5 bases and V by 0 bases; bases with no gene match: 0. CDR3 nucleotides: TGTGCCAGCAGCTTAACAGGGGGCGAGACCCAGTACTTC. It codes for CASSLTGGETQYF.

The chain carries TRBV7-9 and TRBJ2-3; D call uncertain. The CDR3 runs 13 residues. The V gene's germline CDR1 is SEHNR and CDR2 FQNEAQ (reference sequence). Trimming shortened V by 0 bases and J by 6 bases, and 7 bases separated the two germline ends. The CDR3 DNA sequence: TGTGCCAGCAGCTTAGCGACGGAGGATACGCAGTATTTT. Translated: CASSLATEDTQYF.

CDR3 sequence: CASRLAGGSYEQYF. CDR3 DNA: TGTGCCAGCAGGCTAGCGGGGGGCTCCTACGAGCAGTACTTC. This chain links TRBV6-1 with TRBJ2-7, with 11 bases identical to TRBD2. The V segment lost 6 bases and the J segment 0 bases; nucleotides outside the gene matches: 1. Germline values: CDR1 MNHNS, CDR2 SASEGT. The CDR3 extends over 14 amino acids.

V is TRBV15 and J is TRBJ1-6; D perhaps matches TRBD1 (6 bases). Germline CDR1 is LNHNV and CDR2 is YYDKDF (reference sequence). Between the trimmed V and J ends, which lost 9 bases and 8 bases, there was a span of 14 bases. CDR3 size: 13 residues. For the CDR3, the DNA is TGTGCCACGGGGCAGGGGAATGATTCACCCCTCCACTTT. Translating it yields CATGQGNDSPLHF.

The chain combines TRBV11-1 with TRBJ2-5, with TRBD2 identical over 8 bases. The end of the DNA aligns better with TRBJ2-7, so the J call may be wrong. Germline values: CDR1 SGHAT, CDR2 FQDESV (reference sequence). The CDR3 totals 15 residues. The CDR3 sequence is CASSSIAGNDYEQYF. The CDR3 bases are TGTGCCAGCAGCTCTATAGCGGGGAATGACTACGAGCAGTACTTC.

This chain uses TRBV11-2 with TRBJ1-6; 10 bases are shared with TRBD1. The trim removed 5 bases at V and 5 bases at J, leaving 12 bases unmatched. There are 18 residues in the CDR3. CDR1 is SGHAT, CDR2 FQNNGV, per germline. The CDR3 loop is CASSRLRDRGKDNSPLHF. DNA of the CDR3: TGTGCCAGCAGCCGCCTCCGGGACAGGGGAAAGGATAATTCACCCCTCCACTTT.

The chain combines TRBV4-2 with TRBJ2-5, with 8 bases lining up with TRBD1. CDR1 and CDR2 (germline): LGHNA, YNFKEQ. There are 16 residues in the CDR3. V dropped 3 bases and J dropped 7; count of bases not matched to a gene: 13. The CDR3 DNA reads TGTGCCAGCAGCCACACACCGGACAGGGTTAGTGGGACCCAGTACTTC. Protein sequence: CASSHTPDRVSGTQYF.

This chain uses TRBV2 with TRBJ2-3, with 8 nucleotides matching TRBD2. Trimming at V came to 6 bases and at J to 2 bases, leaving 4 bases not matched to a gene. From germline, CDR1 is SNHLY and CDR2 FYNNEI. The CDR3 contains 14 residues. The CDR3 coding sequence is TGTGCCAGCAGAGCGGGGGTTGACACAGATACGCAGTATTTT. It yields the protein CASRAGVDTDTQYF.

This chain links TRBV7-8 with TRBJ1-5; D might be TRBD1 (5 bases). This CDR3 has 16 amino acids. V lost 0 bases, J lost 6 bases, and 15 bases lay in between. Germline lookup yields CDR1 SGHVS and CDR2 FQNEAQ. The CDR3 DNA is TGTGCCAGCAGCTTAGCGCTGGCAGGGAGGGCTCAGCCCCAGCATTTT. Translation gives CASSLALAGRAQPQHF. Filled out from reference TRBV7-8 and TRBJ1-5, the complete variable domain reads GAGVSQSPRYKVAKRGQDVALRCDPISGHVSLFWYQQALGQGPEFLTYFQNEAQLDKSGLPSDRFFAERPEGSVSTLKIQRTQQEDSAVYLCASSLALAGRAQPQHFGDGTRLSIL.

The rearrangement joins TRBV7-9 to TRBJ2-5; 8 bases are shared with TRBD1. Germline V gene lookup returns CDR1 SEHNR and CDR2 FQNEAQ (reference sequence). The CDR3 is 14 residues long. V was pared by 5 bases and J by 2 bases, with 4 bases of the junction left unmatched. The CDR3 spells CASSRRQGQETQYF. In DNA, the CDR3 is TGTGCCAGCAGCCGCCGACAGGGGCAAGAGACCCAGTACTTC.